Sequencing of this T cell receptor beta chain was carried out in a study of spatial heterogeneity in lung cancer. Findings and limits, study-wide: Ubiquitous and regional nonsynonymous mutations were each tracked by the matching count of ubiquitous or regional expanded TCRs. The study found that expanded intratumoral alpha and beta TCR counts tracked tumor mutation counts.

From the 5' RACE reads, TCRdb called clonotypes with MiXCR, one entry per CDR3 protein. The sample has 3,900 or so distinct CDR3 sequences, roughly 3.9% seen once. Time point specified: sample taken at primary tumor resection. This clonotype has at least ten counts. What it binds is not known. The TCR comes from a male donor with early-stage non-small cell lung cancer. Material: lung tumor tissue, obtained at surgery.

In nucleotides, the CDR3 is TGTGCCAGGGTGACTAGCGGGTTCGTC. Translated: CARVTSGFV. The chain carries TRBV27 and TRBJ2-7, with 10 bases fitting TRBD2. This CDR3 spans 9 amino acids. CDR1 and CDR2 (germline): MNHEY, SMNVEV (reference sequence).